The rows below give T cell receptor beta chains drawn from one sample of a study of OX40 agonist ivuxolimab in advanced cancers. The protocol was immunoSEQ multiplex PCR, while the TCRdb copy is restricted to in-frame clones and leaves out a portion. Counted here are some 73,000 clones, about 88% occurring once; the ten biggest clones make up approximately 8%. This sample comprised CD4+ or CD8+ T cells sorted from blood, obtained in a trial of the OX40 agonist ivuxolimab. These receptor sequences come from an adult with an advanced solid tumor such as melanoma, head and neck, liver or kidney cancer. The CDR3 runs from the conserved cysteine through the conserved F or W. A D gene is named only where the DNA matches it firmly.

J,V,D,DNA,CDR3
TRBJ2-6,TRBV12-1,NA,TGTGCCAGCAGCGTTATAGGACAAAGTCGGGCCAACGTCCTGACTTTC,CASSVIGQSRANVLTF
TRBJ2-7,TRBV11-1,NA,TGTGCCAGCAGCTTAAATGAGCAGTCCTACGAGCAGTACTTC,CASSLNEQSYEQYF
TRBJ2-1,TRBV2,NA,TGTGCCAGCAGGGGCGGTGGACTCCCTTACAATGAGCAGTTCTTC,CASRGGGLPYNEQFF
TRBJ1-1,TRBV5-1,NA,TGCGCCAGCAGCTTGGGAGGGAATGTGAACACTGAAGCTTTCTTT,CASSLGGNVNTEAFF
TRBJ2-7,TRBV5-4,NA,TGTGCCAGCAGCTTGAAGGGTTCCTACGAGCAGTACTTC,CASSLKGSYEQYF
TRBJ1-1,TRBV14,NA,TGTGCCAGCAGCCCCCAGGGCGGCACTGAAGCTTTCTTT,CASSPQGGTEAFF
TRBJ2-2,TRBV7-3,NA,TGTGCCAGCAGCCCTAATTTCAACACCGGGGAGCTGTTTTTT,CASSPNFNTGELFF
TRBJ2-7,TRBV27,TRBD1,TGTGCCAGCAGTCGTAAACAGGGGGCGAAGGCCGAGCAGTACTTC,CASSRKQGAKAEQYF
TRBJ1-1,TRBV7-9,NA,TGTGCCAGCAGCTTACCCAGGGCGATGGGGACTGAAGCTTTCTTT,CASSLPRAMGTEAFF
TRBJ1-3,TRBV7-6,NA,TGTGCCAGCAGCTTAGTTGCAGGGGAGTTTGCTGGAAACACCATATATTTT,CASSLVAGEFAGNTIYF
TRBJ2-2,TRBV19,TRBD1,TGTGCCAGTAGTATCCGGGACAGGGGGATTGCCGGGGAGCTGTTTTTT,CASSIRDRGIAGELFF
TRBJ1-2,TRBV6-5,NA,TGTGCCAGCAGTTACTCGACAGATCTAAATGGCTACACCTTC,CASSYSTDLNGYTF
TRBJ1-6,TRBV7-8,NA,TGTGCCAGCAGCACGACGACGGGGAGCACAAAAAATTCACCCCTCCACTTT,CASSTTTGSTKNSPLHF
TRBJ2-7,TRBV2,NA,TGTGCCAGCAAAGCGTTAGGCTACGAGCAGTACTTC,CASKALGYEQYF
TRBJ2-6,TRBV9,NA,TGTGCCAGCAGCGCCGAGGGAACTGGGGCCAACGTCCTGACTTTC,CASSAEGTGANVLTF
TRBJ2-1,TRBV27,TRBD2,TGTGCCAGCAGTAAGGGACTAGCGGGGGGTGGTGAGCAGTTCTTC,CASSKGLAGGGEQFF
TRBJ2-2,TRBV5-4,NA,TGTGCCAGCACTTCGAACAGGGCGGGGACCGGGGAGCTGTTTTTT,CASTSNRAGTGELFF
TRBJ2-3,TRBV7-2,TRBD2,TGTGCCAGCAGCCCCCTCGGAGCGGGGGGGCCAGATACGCAGTATTTT,CASSPLGAGGPDTQYF
TRBJ2-4,TRBV5-6,TRBD2,TGTGCCAGCAGACTCGGACTAGCGGGGACCAAAAACATTCAGTACTTC,CASRLGLAGTKNIQYF
TRBJ2-3,TRBV11-2,NA,TGTGCCAGCAACTCAAAAACCGGGACTCCGCAGTATTTT,CASNSKTGTPQYF
TRBJ2-7,TRBV7-8,NA,TGTGCCAGCAGCCCCGATCCGGGGCGGAGGTCCTTC,CASSPDPGRRSF
TRBJ2-1,TRBV5-4,NA,TGTGCCAGCAGCTTGGAGATAGCCGCTGACTACAATGAGCAGTTCTTC,CASSLEIAADYNEQFF
TRBJ1-5,TRBV18,NA,TGTGCCAGCTCACTACAGGAGACTCAGCCCCAGCATTTT,CASSLQETQPQHF
TRBJ1-2,TRBV28,NA,TGTGCCAGCACCGAAGACAGGCATGGCTACACCTTC,CASTEDRHGYTF
TRBJ2-4,TRBV28,TRBD1,TGTGCCAGCAGTTTATTGGGACAGGGGCAGAACATTCAGTACTTC,CASSLLGQGQNIQYF
TRBJ1-4,TRBV18,NA,TGTGCCAGCTCACCAGTGGGGGGTCCAACTAATGAAAAACTGTTTTTT,CASSPVGGPTNEKLFF